One sample yielded the 21 T cell receptor beta chains listed below, sequenced in a study. TCRdb re-called the 5' RACE reads through MiXCR, storing one row per CDR3 protein. The sample consists of 60,000 to 65,000 distinct CDR3 sequences, under 25% of them appearing once. The sample comprised memory CD4+ T cells sorted from a lymph node. The sample's subset: memory CD4+ T cells, CD4+CD45RO+CD25-. These TCRs come from a female donor with breast cancer.

As regards this clonotype: A much larger clone is a single base away; this may be a read error. The chain couples TRBV20-1 to TRBJ1-5, with D maybe TRBD1 (5 bases). Germline loops: CDR1 DFQATT, CDR2 SNEGSKA (reference sequence). V lost 5 bases, J lost 2 bases, and 19 bases lay in between. The CDR3 totals 16 residues. Written as DNA, the CDR3 is TGCAGTGCTCATACCGTGGGGGTGCCCCGCAATCAGCCCCAGCATTTT. Translation gives CSAHTVGVPRNQPQHF.

This clonotype appeared many times. The chain combines TRBV9 with TRBJ1-2; the D gene is possibly TRBD1 (5 bases). Trimming left V 2 bases short and J 6 bases short, with 11 bases between. This CDR3 has 13 residues. Per the germline V gene, CDR1 is SGDLS and CDR2 is YYNGEE. CDR3 amino acids: CASSVGGKNGYTF. CDR3 DNA: TGTGCCAGCAGCGTTGGGGGGAAAAATGGCTACACCTTC.

V is TRBV20-1 and J is TRBJ1-2, with a tentative D call TRBD1 (5 bases). The V and J ends lost 5 bases and 8 bases respectively, with 15 bases between them. CDR1 is DFQATT, CDR2 SNEGSKA, per germline (reference sequence). The CDR3 has 12 residues. DNA of the CDR3: TGCAGTGCTTTGCAGGGACTCGTGGGCTACACCTTC. The encoded protein is CSALQGLVGYTF.

The chain couples TRBV5-5 to TRBJ1-4, with a possible D match to TRBD1 (5 bases). There are 16 residues in the CDR3. Trimming shortened V by 3 bases and J by 3 bases, and 15 bases separated the two germline ends. Germline V gene data show CDR1 as SGHKS and CDR2 as YYEKEE (reference sequence). DNA for the CDR3: TGTGCCAGCAGCTCCCCCGGGGGAGGGGCTAATGAAAAACTGTTTTTT. It specifies CASSSPGGGANEKLFF.

Remarks on this clonotype: Germline is not matched at one junction end, which may reflect a read error. Here the CDR3 reads CASSPAGLAGSTDTQYF. The CDR3 nucleotides read TGCGCCAGCAGCCCAGCGGGACTAGCGGGGAGCACAGATACGCAGTATTTT. V and J are TRBV7-2 and TRBJ2-3; 13 positions agree with TRBD2. CDR1 SGHTA and CDR2 FQGNSA come from the germline V gene. CDR3 length: 17 residues.

J is TRBJ2-7 and V is TRBV5-1, with a tentative D call TRBD1 (5 bases). The CDR3 has 15 residues. Germline loops: CDR1 SGHRS, CDR2 YFSETQ. V dropped 2 bases and J dropped 3 bases, with 15 bases sitting between them. DNA of the CDR3: TGCGCCAGCAGCTTACAGGATAGGTTAGGCTACGAGCAGTACTTC. The encoded protein is CASSLQDRLGYEQYF.

The chain carries TRBV25-1 and TRBJ1-1, with 10 positions matching TRBD1. The V segment lost 8 bases and the J segment 5 bases; nucleotides outside the gene matches: 5. Germline CDR1 is MGHDK and CDR2 is SYGVNS. The CDR3 extends over 13 amino acids. CDR3 nucleotides: TGTGCCAGCCGGACAGGGGGGGTTACTGAAGCTTTCTTT. It is translated as CASRTGGVTEAFF.

The V call is TRBV11-2, the J call TRBJ2-5; the D is unclear. Trimming shortened V by 0 bases and J by 4 bases, and 9 bases separated the two germline ends. CDR1 is SGHAT and CDR2 is FQNNGV in the germline V gene. CDR3 length: 14 residues. The CDR3 DNA reads as TGTGCCAGCAGCTTAGACCGACAAGTAGAGACCCAGTACTTC. It is translated as CASSLDRQVETQYF.

The rearrangement uses TRBV5-1 and TRBJ2-7, with 8 bases lining up with TRBD1. Losses at the gene ends were 0 bases for V and 5 bases for J; bases not matched to a gene: 7. CDR3 size: 15 residues. CDR1 is SGHRS and CDR2 is YFSETQ in the germline V gene. The DNA of the CDR3 is TGCGCCAGCAGCTTGGCCGAGGAGACAGGGGACGAGCAGTACTTC. Translated, it gives CASSLAEETGDEQYF.

CDR3 in DNA: TGTGCCAGCAGCCAAGATTTCAATTCACCCCTCCACTTT. It yields the protein CASSQDFNSPLHF. V and J are TRBV14 and TRBJ1-6; D is ambiguous. Germline CDR1 SGHDN, CDR2 FVKESK. The CDR3 loop spans 13 amino acids. Trimming cost V 0 bases and J 7 bases, with 4 bases left between them.

Only a few counts were recorded for this clonotype. This chain uses TRBV20-1 with TRBJ1-5, with D possibly TRBD1 on 6 matching bases. The CDR3 contains 17 residues. Trimming cost V 0 bases and J 0 bases, with 15 bases left between them. Per germline, CDR1 DFQATT and CDR2 SNEGSKA (reference sequence). CDR3 sequence reads: CSARDPAGQYSNQPQHF. Written as DNA, the CDR3 is TGCAGTGCTAGAGACCCCGCCGGACAGTATAGCAATCAGCCCCAGCATTTT.

This clonotype was seen more than once but under ten times. The V gene is TRBV29-1, the J gene TRBJ1-2, with D possibly TRBD1 on 5 matching bases. V was cut by 5 bases and J by 4 bases, with 11 bases left in between. Germline CDR1 SQVTM, CDR2 ANQGSEA. The CDR3 runs to 12 residues. The chain's CDR3 is CSVTTQGYGYTF. DNA for the CDR3: TGCAGCGTTACAACCCAGGGCTATGGCTACACCTTC.

This sequence joins TRBV5-4 and TRBJ1-2, with 11 bases identical to TRBD1. Germline V CDR1 and CDR2: SGHNT, YYREEE (reference sequence). There are 14 residues in the CDR3. V trimming: 6 bases; J trimming: 3 bases; junction bases outside the gene matches: 4. The CDR3 region is CASTTDRGHYGYTF. DNA for the CDR3: TGTGCCAGCACCACGGACAGGGGGCACTATGGCTACACCTTC.

The gene calls are TRBV20-1 and TRBJ1-1; D not certain. Trimming stripped 1 base from V and 7 bases from J, with 16 bases between. CDR3 length: 14 amino acids. In germline, CDR1 is DFQATT, CDR2 SNEGSKA (reference sequence). CDR3 sequence: CSARGWATASEAFF. For the CDR3, the DNA is TGCAGTGCTAGAGGTTGGGCCACAGCGAGTGAAGCTTTCTTT.

This clonotype has only a few counts. The J gene is TRBJ1-1, the V gene TRBV5-1; TRBD1 agrees at 7 bases. This CDR3 spans 14 amino acids. V lost 4 bases to trimming and J lost 8 bases; unmatched junction nucleotides: 11. Germline V gives CDR1 SGHRS, CDR2 YFSETQ. The DNA of the CDR3 is TGCGCCAGCAGCCCCAGTCGGGACAGACTCGAAGCTTTCTTT. This translates into CASSPSRDRLEAFF.

For this clonotype: A much larger clone lies a single base off, so this may be a read error. The chain combines TRBV5-5 with TRBJ1-5; 9 nucleotides align to TRBD1. The CDR3 spans 14 residues. Germline assignment: CDR1 SGHKS and CDR2 YYEKEE (reference sequence). As DNA, the CDR3 is TGTGCCCGCAGCTTGGGACAGGGTACTCAGCCCCAGCATTTT. It is translated as CARSLGQGTQPQHF.

This clonotype was observed many times. The gene calls are TRBV7-9 and TRBJ2-1, with D tentatively TRBD2 (6 bases). The CDR3 loop spans 17 amino acids. The V and J ends lost 5 bases and 12 bases respectively, with 29 bases between them. From germline, CDR1 is SEHNR and CDR2 FQNEAQ (reference sequence). This chain's CDR3 is CASSRLVGSGAMDVQFF. In DNA form, the CDR3 reads TGTGCCAGCAGCCGCCTGGTGGGTAGCGGTGCAATGGATGTGCAGTTCTTC.

The CDR3 region has the DNA TGTGCCAGCACTTCAGCGGGAGTGCGCGAGCAGTACTTC. Protein product: CASTSAGVREQYF. This chain links TRBV25-1 with TRBJ2-7; the match to TRBD2 covers 8 bases. V shed 7 bases, J shed 6 bases, and the junction held 8 bases outside the gene matches. The CDR3 spans 13 residues. From germline, CDR1 is MGHDK and CDR2 SYGVNS.

The J gene is TRBJ2-3, the V gene TRBV7-8, with D perhaps TRBD1 or TRBD2 (5 bases each). Germline CDR1 reads SGHVS; CDR2 reads FQNEAQ. This CDR3 is built from 16 residues. With 5 bases removed from V and 4 bases from J, the gap between germline ends came to 19 bases. In DNA form, the CDR3 reads TGTGCCAGCAGCCTAGGGGACGGTTTCTCAGCAGATACGCAGTATTTT. Protein product: CASSLGDGFSADTQYF.

This clonotype was recorded a few times. The chain links TRBV5-1 to TRBJ2-3, with 10 bases that match TRBD2. There are 15 residues in the CDR3. V lost 5 bases, J lost 0 bases, and 3 bases stayed unmatched. From germline, CDR1 is SGHRS and CDR2 YFSETQ. CDR3 nucleotide sequence: TGCGCCAGCAGTTTGACTAGCGGGAGCACAGATACGCAGTATTTT. Translating gives CASSLTSGSTDTQYF.

The chain links TRBV5-1 to TRBJ2-7; 8 nucleotides agree with TRBD2. V was pared by 3 bases and J by 5 bases, with 7 bases of the junction left unmatched. The V gene's germline CDR1 is SGHRS and CDR2 YFSETQ. The CDR3 sequence is 14 residues long. CDR3 sequence: CASSSGGLDHEQYF. The CDR3 nucleotides are TGCGCCAGCAGCTCCGGGGGACTAGACCACGAGCAGTACTTC.